This passage covers 19 T cell receptor beta chains from one sample sequenced in a study of blood T cell repertoires in COVID-19. Clones were sequenced by immunoSEQ multiplex PCR, and TCRdb holds only the in-frame ones, with some missing. The sample has around 400,000 clones, about 88% seen once. The sequenced sample was PBMCs or T cells enriched from blood (not recorded which). The receptors originated from a woman under 30 who had been exposed to COVID-19.

V is TRBV7-2 and J is TRBJ2-6, with TRBD1 matching 10 bases. Trimming removed 6 bases from V and 3 bases from J; junction bases left unmatched: 8. The germline V gene has CDR1 SGHTA and CDR2 FQGNSA. CDR3 length: 17 amino acids. The CDR3 nucleotides are TGTGCCAGCAGTCTGGGACAGGGGACCGGTGGGGCCAACGTCCTGACTTTC. It specifies CASSLGQGTGGANVLTF.

This chain joins TRBV6-2 or TRBV6-3 and TRBJ1-1, with 10 bases aligning to TRBD1. V trimming: 5 bases; J trimming: 6 bases; junction bases outside the gene matches: 9. This CDR3 has 15 residues. CDR1 and CDR2 from the germline V gene are MNHEY and SVGEGT. The CDR3 loop reads CASSHRTGGGSEAFF. CDR3 nucleotide sequence: TGTGCCAGCAGTCACAGGACAGGGGGAGGTTCTGAAGCTTTCTTT.

The CDR3 protein is CAIRRDRGRETQYF. The CDR3 DNA reads TGTGCCATCAGGAGGGACAGGGGGCGAGAGACCCAGTACTTC. This rearrangement joins TRBV10-3 to TRBJ2-5; 12 nucleotides align to TRBD1. The V gene's germline CDR1 is ENHRY and CDR2 SYGVKD. V shed 6 bases and J 4 bases; nucleotides not matched to a gene: 3. The CDR3 spans 14 residues.

CDR3 region: CASSPPAGQETQYF. CDR3 DNA: TGTGCCAGTAGTCCCCCAGCAGGTCAAGAGACCCAGTACTTC. The V and J genes are TRBV19 and TRBJ2-5; no firm D call. V dropped 5 bases and J dropped 2 bases, with 12 bases sitting between them. Germline V gene data show CDR1 as LNHDA and CDR2 as SQIVND (reference sequence). This CDR3 comprises 14 residues.

This clone was seen a single time. CDR3: CASSAQWGPEQFF. CDR3 bases: TGTGCCAGCAGCGCCCAATGGGGCCCAGAGCAGTTCTTC. This rearrangement joins TRBV9 to TRBJ2-1, with D tentatively TRBD1 (5 bases). V lost 3 bases and J 10 bases, leaving 14 bases between the germline ends. Germline values: CDR1 SGDLS, CDR2 YYNGEE. The CDR3 runs to 13 residues. The whole variable domain, filled in from reference TRBV9 and TRBJ2-1, reads DSGVTQTPKHLITATGQRVTLRCSPRSGDLSVYWYQQSLDQGLQFLIQYYNGEERAKGNILERFSAQQFPDLHSELNLSSLELGDSALYFCASSAQWGPEQFFGPGTRLTVL.

The genes are TRBV19 and TRBJ2-3; possible D gene TRBD2, 5 bases. CDR1 is LNHDA, CDR2 SQIVND, per germline (reference sequence). CDR3 length equals 13 residues. Trimming removed 1 base at V and 5 bases at J, with 7 bases between. CDR3 sequence reads: CASSIAGRDTQYF. CDR3 in DNA: TGTGCCAGTAGTATAGCGGGGAGAGATACGCAGTATTTT.

The chain links TRBV11-2 to TRBJ1-6; possibly TRBD1 for D (6 bases). This CDR3 contains 14 residues. Germline CDR1 reads SGHAT; CDR2 reads FQNNGV. V was shortened by 1 base and J by 6 bases, with 7 bases between the two germline ends. As DNA, the CDR3 is TGTGCCAGCAGCTTAGGACAGGTTAATTCACCCCTCCACTTT. Amino acid sequence: CASSLGQVNSPLHF.

CDR3 nucleotide sequence: TGTGCCAGCAGCCAGACTGGACTAGCGGGAGGACAGTACGAGCAGTACTTC. It yields the protein CASSQTGLAGGQYEQYF. The genes are TRBV3-1 (or the pseudogene TRBV3-2) and TRBJ2-7; 14 bases align to TRBD2. The trim removed 3 bases at V and 4 bases at J, leaving 8 bases unmatched. The CDR3 contains 17 residues. CDR1 and CDR2 (germline): LGHDT, YNNKEL (reference sequence).

The chain combines TRBV5-1 with TRBJ2-7; a possible D gene is TRBD2 (5 bases). V gave up 2 bases and J gave up 2 bases, with 11 bases separating them. The CDR3 length is 14 residues. The V gene's germline CDR1 is SGHRS and CDR2 YFSETQ. The CDR3 coding sequence is TGCGCCAGCAGCTTAAGAGGGAACCCCTACGAGCAGTACTTC. As protein: CASSLRGNPYEQYF.

The chain recombines TRBV7-8 with TRBJ2-1; 12 bases map to TRBD2. The CDR3 has 18 amino acids. The V and J ends lost 3 bases and 8 bases, in that order; junction bases with no gene match: 14. Germline V lookup: CDR1 SGHVS, CDR2 FQNEAQ. DNA of the CDR3: TGTGCCAGCAGCTTCTATACCGATCCTAGCGGGAGGGCTCATGAGCAGTTCTTC. Translating gives CASSFYTDPSGRAHEQFF.

This clone was observed a few times. This chain uses TRBV4-3 with TRBJ1-1, with D possibly matching TRBD1 (5 bases). From germline, CDR1 is LGHNA and CDR2 YSLEER. V was cut by 0 bases and J by 4 bases, with 12 bases left in between. This CDR3 spans 15 amino acids. CDR3 DNA: TGCGCCAGCAGCCAAGAACTGGGAGGGGCCACTGAAGCTTTCTTT. This translates into CASSQELGGATEAFF.

Here the CDR3 reads CASSSQVGGGRRTEAFF. The CDR3 DNA sequence: TGTGCCAGCAGCTCTCAGGTGGGGGGAGGGCGGAGAACTGAAGCTTTCTTT. This sequence joins TRBV7-8 and TRBJ1-1, with D perhaps TRBD1 (5 bases). CDR1 is SGHVS and CDR2 is FQNEAQ in the germline V gene. The CDR3 is made up of 17 amino acids. Trimming pared 4 bases from V and 5 bases from J, leaving 23 bases between.

The rearrangement links TRBV5-1 to TRBJ1-5, with unresolved D. V was trimmed by 7 bases and J by 6 bases, leaving 11 bases between them. This CDR3 is built from 12 residues. From germline, CDR1 is SGHRS and CDR2 YFSETQ. The chain's CDR3 is CASAAEGQPQHF. The CDR3 DNA reads TGCGCCAGCGCAGCGGAAGGTCAGCCCCAGCATTTT.

This chain links TRBV12-3 or TRBV12-4 with TRBJ2-7, with 7 bases lining up with TRBD1. The CDR3 contains 12 residues. V shed 4 bases, J shed 9 bases, and the junction held 6 bases outside the gene matches. The CDR3 DNA is TGTGCCAGCAGTTCCGACAGGGCTCGGCAGTACTTC. Translation gives CASSSDRARQYF.

This clone occurred once. The chain is built from TRBV5-8 and TRBJ1-4, with 7 nucleotides matching TRBD1. Trimming cost V 4 bases and J 3 bases; bases outside gene matches: 3. The CDR3 runs 14 residues. Germline CDR1 and CDR2: SGHTS and YDEGEE. The DNA of the CDR3 is TGTGCCAGCAGCCTCGGGACAGCTAATGAAAAACTGTTTTTT. It yields the protein CASSLGTANEKLFF.

The J gene is TRBJ2-3, the V gene TRBV28; no definite D call. Trimming removed 9 bases from V and 4 bases from J, with 20 bases in between. Germline-derived CDR1 and CDR2 are MDHEN and SYDVKM. The CDR3 is made up of 15 amino acids. The CDR3 coding sequence is TGTGCCAGTTACCCTAATGGCCCCGGGTCAGATACGCAGTATTTT. Translation gives CASYPNGPGSDTQYF. Based on the CDR3 plus reference TRBV28 and TRBJ2-3, the full variable domain is DVKVTQSSRYLVKRTGEKVFLECVQDMDHENMFWYRQDPGLGLRLIYFSYDVKMKEKGDIPEGYSVSREKKERFSLILESASTNQTSMYLCASYPNGPGSDTQYFGPGTRLTVL.

The rearrangement joins TRBV6-6 to TRBJ1-2; no clear D. Germline CDR1 is MNHNY and CDR2 is SVGAGI (reference sequence). V gave up 2 bases and J gave up 5 bases, with 9 bases separating them. The CDR3 contains 13 residues. CDR3 in amino acids: CASSYDGDYGYTF. Written as DNA, the CDR3 is TGTGCCAGCAGTTACGACGGAGATTATGGCTACACCTTC.

This chain connects TRBV6-6 to TRBJ2-6; D uncertain. This CDR3 is 15 amino acids long. Trimming cost V 7 bases and J 3 bases, with 13 bases left between them. CDR1 MNHNY and CDR2 SVGAGI come from the germline V gene (reference sequence). Here the CDR3 reads CASTQVTGGANVLTF. In DNA form, the CDR3 reads TGTGCCAGCACTCAAGTGACGGGTGGGGCCAACGTCCTGACTTTC.

The V gene is TRBV19, the J gene TRBJ2-7; possible D gene TRBD2, 5 bases. V lost 5 bases to trimming and J lost 4 bases, with 9 bases between them. Germline values: CDR1 LNHDA, CDR2 SQIVND (reference sequence). The CDR3 is made up of 12 amino acids. This CDR3 reads CASSDRGYEQYF. The CDR3 region has the DNA TGTGCCAGTAGTGATCGGGGTTACGAGCAGTACTTC. The full variable domain, with the rest looked up from reference TRBV19 and TRBJ2-7, is DGGITQSPKYLFRKEGQNVTLSCEQNLNHDAMYWYRQDPGQGLRLIYYSQIVNDFQKGDIAEGYSVSREKKESFPLTVTSAQKNPTAFYLCASSDRGYEQYFGPGTRLTVT.